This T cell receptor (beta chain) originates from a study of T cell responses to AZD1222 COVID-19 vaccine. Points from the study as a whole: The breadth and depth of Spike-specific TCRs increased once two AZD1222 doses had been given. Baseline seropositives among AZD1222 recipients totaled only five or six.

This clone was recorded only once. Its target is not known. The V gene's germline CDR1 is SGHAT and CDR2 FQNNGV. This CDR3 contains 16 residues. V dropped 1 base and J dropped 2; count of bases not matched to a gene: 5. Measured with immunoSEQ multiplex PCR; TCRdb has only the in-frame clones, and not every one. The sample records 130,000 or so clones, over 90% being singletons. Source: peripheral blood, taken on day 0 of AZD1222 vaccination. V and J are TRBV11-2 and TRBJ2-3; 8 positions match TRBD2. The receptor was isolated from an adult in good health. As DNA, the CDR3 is TGTGCCAGCAGCTTAGTCGGGGGGGCCATCACAGATACGCAGTATTTT. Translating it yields CASSLVGGAITDTQYF.